This T cell receptor beta chain appears in the sequencing data of a study of shared clonotypes between healthy human individuals (TCRdb year 2020). At the level of the whole study: Three men and a couple of women, aged 18 to 49 years, made up the cohort. For each donor, three plates each were used for CD4 naive and CD4 memory, two plates were used for CD8 naive, and one plate was used for CD8 memory. To estimate repertoire size and how much clonotype sharing occurs between individuals, the study deeply sequenced the blood TCR repertoires of about five healthy adults. Different laboratories and diverse techniques were used to prepare libraries and sequence TCR repertoires, to increase sequencing depth and limit assay-specific biases. Each donor's leukapheresis produced roughly between about 0.8 and 10 billion PBMCs.

From a lookup of the germline V gene, CDR1 and CDR2 are MDHEN and SYDVKM. From the cysteine up to the phenylalanine, the CDR3 has a length of 14 residues. The kept DNA is CDR3 alone, 42 bases in frame from the first base. Cut back by 3 bases and 4 bases, the V and J ends lie 12 bases apart. Donors were healthy HIV-negative adults with no recently reported acute infections or vaccinations. Only Caucasian adults living in Nashville, Tennessee, USA were represented among the donors. CD4+ T cells were enriched by magnetic negative selection, after which naive cells were positively selected on CD45RA and the negative fraction was taken as the memory subset. After blood collection by leukapheresis, PBMCs were isolated using Ficoll-Histopaque density gradient centrifugation and then cryopreserved in the vapor phase of liquid nitrogen. Analytical flow cytometry was used to check the purity and quantity of every magnetically sorted T cell population. From each sorted fraction, genomic DNA was isolated and quantified by UV absorbance on a Nanodrop 2000c.

What the authors observed across the whole study: Higher generation probabilities were observed for clonotypes shared by all four sorted-subset donors than for non-shared clonotypes. Based on pairwise subsampling, the degree of clonotype sharing among donors was expected to be affected by sequencing depth. Sampling was limited to blood, and TCR repertoires in tissue likely differ from TCR repertoires in blood. Across a handful of donors, 4.5% to 6.5% of naive CD4, 3% to 4% of naive CD8, about 2% of memory CD4, and roughly 0.4% of memory CD8 clonotypes were shared. Even with the large sequencing depth, rarefaction of the sorted-subset datasets indicated that sequencing was incomplete. Because the study included only a small number of donors, the genetic and exposure-history diversity represented was limited. Naive subsets generally had larger estimated clonotype richness than memory subsets did.

Using the deep immunoSEQ assay, multiplex PCR amplified TCR CDR3 regions from genomic DNA. For each cell subset, the extracted genomic DNA was distributed evenly across all wells of several immunoSEQ 96-well plates, and each plate served as one replicate. Each replicate PCR for sorted subsets received about 200 ng genomic DNA, equal to roughly 33,000 T cell genomes. Purified libraries were quantified with a Qubit 3.0 fluorometer, sized on a Bioanalyzer 2100, and re-quantified with the KAPA Library Quantification kit. Every immunoSEQ 96-well plate was sequenced on a dedicated single-read 150-cycle Illumina NextSeq 550 flow cell. Per the original workflow: The immunoSEQ output contained only junctional sequences without quality scores, so filtering could not match that applied to full-length reads. To assign V/J genes and CDR3, sequences were annotated against IMGT germline references using PyIR, a Python wrapper for IgBLAST v1.9. Reads were removed for weak V/J assignments (E-value above 1e-6), missing CDR3, stop codons, out-of-frame junctions, or ambiguous translated residues. A V3J clonotype was defined by an identical inferred V gene, J gene, and CDR3 amino acid sequence. Percentage overlap between repertoires was calculated by dividing the number of shared unique clonotypes by the size of the smaller repertoire. Three approaches were used to assess repertoire richness: RTK rarefaction, the Chao1 estimator, and Recon v2.1 estimates of unobserved clonotypes. Generation probabilities for all TCRbeta clonotypes obtained by the gDNA method from a handful of donors were computed using OLGA. Entries here come from immuneACCESS through TCRdb and include only in-frame sequences with V and J called. Some clones fail to appear in such tables; in the studies checked, an unresolved V gene covers under half of the shortfall, and the cause of the remainder is unknown. The DNA gave D and trimming, while V, J and clone size come from that table. Counted in this sample were over a million clones; under 99% of them appeared once. Together, the top ten hold roughly 0.4% of the sample.

For this clone: Its antigen has not been determined. Nothing much larger sits one base from this clone, and base qualities are not available.

The receptor chain draws on TRBV28 and TRBJ1-2, with the D gene not confidently named. The receptor was derived from a man in his thirties or forties in good health. The sample comprised naive CD4+ T cells sorted from blood. The cell subset or site label on this specimen signifies: CD45RA+ positively selected. The bases are TGTGCCAGCAGTTTTAGGGCTCTTGGCTATGGCTACACCTTC. Translation gives CASSFRALGYGYTF.